Listed below are T cell receptor beta chains from one sample, sequenced in a study of Graves' ophthalmopathy and Graves' hyperthyroidism. TCRdb fed the multiplex PCR reads into MiXCR, producing one record per CDR3 protein. Here the sample spans about 370,000 distinct CDR3 sequences, about 17% being singletons. The sample consisted of peripheral blood. Receptors originate from an adult woman with stable Graves' hyperthyroidism. CDR3s include the opening cysteine and the closing phenylalanine or tryptophan. The D gene is left open where the match is weak. Clone size appears in some rows only: once, few, many, or a class for an expanded clone.

V gene	clone size	D gene	J gene	CDR3 protein	CDR3 DNA
TRBV7-9	many	NA	TRBJ1-1	CASSLAGHQWGKAFF	TGTGCCAGCAGCTTAGCGGGACACCAATGGGGGAAAGCTTTCTTT
TRBV5-5	many	NA	TRBJ1-2	CASSSTGGIDYGYTF	TGTGCCAGCAGCTCCACGGGGGGAATAGACTATGGCTACACCTTC
TRBV6-5	many	NA	TRBJ1-5	CASSSNQPQHF	TGTGCCAGCAGTTCGAATCAGCCCCAGCATTTT
TRBV6-4	NA	NA	TRBJ1-5	CASSVESGWIRNQPQHF	TGTGCCAGCAGTGTGGAGTCAGGGTGGATCAGAAATCAGCCCCAGCATTTT
TRBV10-3	many	NA	TRBJ2-5	CAISEGTQETQYF	TGTGCCATCAGTGAGGGAACTCAAGAGACCCAGTACTTC
TRBV6-2/TRBV6-3	NA	TRBD2	TRBJ2-1	CASSYSSGTSSYNEQFF	TGTGCCAGCAGTTACTCGAGCGGGACTAGTTCCTACAATGAGCAGTTCTTC
TRBV6-1	NA	NA	TRBJ2-2	CASTSWATGELFF	TGTGCCAGCACCTCTTGGGCTACCGGGGAGCTGTTTTTT
TRBV5-6	few	NA	TRBJ2-7	CASSFRTSSYEQYF	TGTGCCAGCAGCTTTAGGACTTCTTCCTACGAGCAGTACTTC
TRBV7-2	NA	TRBD2	TRBJ2-2	CASSLVYSSGRINTGELFF	TGTGCCAGCAGCTTAGTGTATTCTAGCGGGAGGATAAACACCGGGGAGCTGTTTTTT
TRBV14	many	NA	TRBJ2-7	CASSPQGISYEQYF	TGTGCCAGCAGCCCGCAGGGCATCTCCTACGAGCAGTACTTC
TRBV15	many	NA	TRBJ2-7	CATGSPRGEQYF	TGTGCCACCGGGTCTCCCCGGGGCGAGCAGTACTTC
TRBV11-2	few	TRBD2	TRBJ2-2	CASSRGLAESNTGELFF	TGTGCCAGCAGCCGTGGACTAGCGGAATCGAACACCGGGGAGCTGTTTTTT
TRBV25-1	few	NA	TRBJ2-1	CASSESGVGSYNEKFF	TGTGCCAGCAGTGAATCAGGCGTTGGCTCCTACAATGAGAAGTTCTTC
TRBV6-1	NA	TRBD2	TRBJ2-5	CASQTLAGGGETQYF	TGTGCCAGCCAGACCCTAGCGGGGGGTGGTGAGACCCAGTACTTC
TRBV12-3/TRBV12-4	many	NA	TRBJ2-7	CASSPSRESYEQYF	TGTGCCAGCAGCCCGAGTCGCGAGTCCTACGAGCAGTACTTC
TRBV6-1	many	NA	TRBJ1-2	CASRDTDFYGYTF	TGTGCCAGCAGGGACACCGACTTTTATGGCTACACCTTC
TRBV10-3	many	NA	TRBJ1-1	CAISERGTNTEAFF	TGTGCCATCAGTGAGCGAGGGACGAACACTGAAGCTTTCTTT
TRBV20-1	NA	TRBD1	TRBJ1-2	CSASLRDRGLGYTF	TGCAGTGCTAGCCTCCGGGACAGGGGTCTTGGCTACACTTTC
TRBV20-1	many	NA	TRBJ1-1	CSARDRQGLLNTEAFF	TGCAGTGCTAGAGATCGCCAGGGCCTACTCAACACTGAAGCTTTCTTT
TRBV2	many	NA	TRBJ2-7	CASTSGFFDEQYF	TGTGCCAGTACCTCGGGGTTTTTCGACGAGCAGTACTTC
TRBV28	many	TRBD1	TRBJ2-2	CASRGQENTGELFF	TGTGCCAGCAGGGGACAGGAGAACACCGGGGAGCTGTTTTTT
TRBV28	many	NA	TRBJ1-2	CASSLEGSYYGYTF	TGTGCCAGCAGTTTAGAAGGGTCCTACTATGGCTACACCTTC
TRBV18	many	TRBD1	TRBJ1-1	CASSPHQGGEAFF	TGTGCCAGCTCACCACATCAGGGGGGTGAAGCTTTCTTT
TRBV7-9	few	NA	TRBJ1-2	CASSFGDGRDGYTF	TGTGCCAGCAGCTTCGGGGACGGCCGGGATGGCTACACCTTC
TRBV19	NA	NA	TRBJ1-1	CASSIADSRTNTEAFF	TGTGCCAGTAGTATTGCGGACAGCAGGACGAACACTGAAGCTTTCTTT
TRBV5-1	NA	NA	TRBJ2-5	CASSLAGPRVGETQYF	TGCGCCAGCAGCTTGGCGGGACCCAGGGTAGGAGAGACCCAGTACTTC
TRBV20-1	NA	NA	TRBJ1-5	CSARGADHQPQHF	TGCAGTGCTAGAGGGGCGGATCATCAGCCCCAGCATTTT
TRBV6-2/TRBV6-3	few	TRBD2	TRBJ2-2	CASSSYPPDSGRDTNTGELFF	TGTGCCAGCAGTTCCTACCCCCCTGATAGCGGGAGGGATACGAACACCGGGGAGCTGTTTTTT
TRBV15	NA	TRBD1	TRBJ2-5	CATRDRGYGTQYF	TGTGCCACCCGGGACAGGGGCTATGGGACCCAGTACTTC
TRBV12-3/TRBV12-4	NA	NA	TRBJ2-5	CASSFARQKETQYF	TGTGCCAGCAGTTTTGCCCGACAGAAAGAGACCCAGTACTTC
TRBV29-1	many	TRBD1	TRBJ1-5	CSVGQGNQPQHF	TGCAGCGTTGGACAGGGTAATCAGCCCCAGCATTTT
TRBV3-1	many	NA	TRBJ2-7	CASSQAVQGNEQYF	TGTGCCAGCAGCCAAGCCGTACAGGGCAACGAGCAGTACTTC
TRBV28	many	NA	TRBJ2-7	CASSPPGSATYEQYF	TGTGCCAGCAGTCCGCCCGGGAGCGCGACCTACGAGCAGTACTTC
TRBV7-2	many	NA	TRBJ2-5	CASSLSVGGAQYF	TGTGCCAGCAGCTTATCCGTAGGAGGGGCCCAGTACTTC
TRBV4-1	many	TRBD2	TRBJ2-5	CASSQERSLAGEYQETQYF	TGCGCCAGCAGCCAAGAAAGGTCGCTAGCGGGGGAGTACCAAGAGACCCAGTACTTC
TRBV6-2/TRBV6-3	NA	NA	TRBJ1-2	CASNQETWDASRYGYTF	TGTGCCAGCAACCAAGAAACCTGGGACGCTTCCCGCTATGGCTACACCTTC
TRBV6-1	many	TRBD1	TRBJ2-7	CATSRGQGSYEQYF	TGTGCCACCTCACGGGGACAGGGGTCCTACGAGCAGTACTTC
TRBV14	many	NA	TRBJ2-5	CASSHWGRNQETQYF	TGTGCCAGCAGCCACTGGGGGAGAAACCAAGAGACCCAGTACTTC
TRBV11-1	few	NA	TRBJ2-2	CASSSLSVTLTVGELFF	TGTGCCAGCAGCTCCTTGAGTGTCACCCTGACTGTCGGGGAGCTGTTTTTT
TRBV11-2	many	NA	TRBJ1-1	CASSLDLLVNTEAFF	TGTGCCAGCAGCTTAGATCTTTTAGTGAACACTGAAGCTTTCTTT
TRBV6-1	NA	TRBD1	TRBJ1-1	CAIEPAGDRHLAFF	TGTGCCATCGAACCAGCCGGGGACAGGCATCTAGCTTTCTTT
TRBV20-1	many	TRBD2	TRBJ2-2	CSARSVASGRYRTGELFF	TGCAGTGCTAGGAGTGTGGCTAGCGGGAGGTATCGTACCGGGGAGCTGTTTTTT
TRBV6-2/TRBV6-3	many	TRBD1	TRBJ1-2	CASRIQGQGFYGYTF	TGTGCCAGCAGGATACAGGGACAGGGCTTCTATGGCTACACCTTC
TRBV28	many	NA	TRBJ1-1	CASQKGTALNTEAFF	TGTGCCAGCCAGAAAGGGACGGCCTTAAACACTGAAGCTTTCTTT
TRBV12-3/TRBV12-4	NA	NA	TRBJ1-5	CASSPGPANQPQHF	TGTGCCAGCAGTCCGGGGCCAGCAAATCAGCCCCAGCATTTT